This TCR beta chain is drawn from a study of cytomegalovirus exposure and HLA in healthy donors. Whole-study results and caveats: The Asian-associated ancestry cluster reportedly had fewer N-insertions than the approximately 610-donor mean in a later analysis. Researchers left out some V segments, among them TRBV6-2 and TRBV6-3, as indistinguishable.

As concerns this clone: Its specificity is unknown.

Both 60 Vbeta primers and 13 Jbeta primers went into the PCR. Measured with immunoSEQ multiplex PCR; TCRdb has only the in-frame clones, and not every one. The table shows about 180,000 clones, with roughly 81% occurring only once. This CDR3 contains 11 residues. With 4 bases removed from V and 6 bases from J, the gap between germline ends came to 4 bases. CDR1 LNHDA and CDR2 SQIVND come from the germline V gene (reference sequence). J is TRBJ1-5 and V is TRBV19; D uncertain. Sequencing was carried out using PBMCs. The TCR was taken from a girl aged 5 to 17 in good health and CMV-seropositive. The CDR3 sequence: CASSNGQPQHF. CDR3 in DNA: TGTGCCAGTAGTAACGGTCAGCCCCAGCATTTT.